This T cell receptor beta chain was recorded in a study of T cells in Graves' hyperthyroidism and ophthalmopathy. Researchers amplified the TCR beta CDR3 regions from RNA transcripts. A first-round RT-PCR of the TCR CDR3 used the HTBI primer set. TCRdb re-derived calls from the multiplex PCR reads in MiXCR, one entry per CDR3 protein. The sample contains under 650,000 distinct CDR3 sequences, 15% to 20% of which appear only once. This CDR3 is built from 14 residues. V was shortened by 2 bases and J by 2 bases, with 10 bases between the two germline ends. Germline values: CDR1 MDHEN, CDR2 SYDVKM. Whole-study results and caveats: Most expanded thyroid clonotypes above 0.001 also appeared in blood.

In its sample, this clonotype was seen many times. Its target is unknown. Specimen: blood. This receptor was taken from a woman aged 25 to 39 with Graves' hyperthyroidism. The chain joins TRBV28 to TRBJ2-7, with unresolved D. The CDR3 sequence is CASSLIAGTYEQYF. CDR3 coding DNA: TGTGCCAGCAGTTTAATTGCAGGTACCTACGAGCAGTACTTC.